This TCR beta chain came from a study of cytomegalovirus exposure and HLA in healthy donors. Study-level background: Findings of an earlier analysis included around 120 million unique TCR beta sequences from some 190 million T cells.

Use of 60 Vbeta and 13 Jbeta primers characterized the PCR. The method was immunoSEQ multiplex PCR; TCRdb's version includes in-frame clones alone and lacks a portion of them. The table lists 170,000 or so clones, about four fifths of them singletons, with more than 1.5% in the top ten. General study results and limits: After further analysis at a later stage, 16,951 TCR beta sequences were associated with HLA alleles at 0.05 false discovery rate. Roughly even sequencing depth across donors was the assumption behind the presence/absence analyses.

A note on this clone: Its antigen remains unknown.

The receptor was derived from a man aged 45-60 years in good health and CMV-seronegative. The sample consisted of PBMCs.

The CDR3 loop is CASSLGLTNTGELFF. The CDR3 nucleotides are TGCGCCAGCAGCTTGGGACTAACGAACACCGGGGAGCTGTTTTTT. The chain links TRBV5-1 to TRBJ2-2, with TRBD2 as a possible D gene (5 bases). This CDR3 has 15 amino acids. V shed 0 bases and J shed 0 bases, with 6 bases lying between them. Germline V lookup: CDR1 SGHRS, CDR2 YFSETQ.